Below, 28 T cell receptor beta chains from the same sample are listed, as sequenced in a study of cytomegalovirus exposure and HLA in healthy donors. The study ran its PCR with 60 Vbeta and 13 Jbeta primers. The data were produced by immunoSEQ multiplex PCR, yet TCRdb's version contains in-frame clones alone and is incomplete. The sample totals tens of thousands of clones; its top ten clones hold under 4%. The material sequenced was PBMCs. These receptors came from a female donor in good health and CMV-seropositive.

The chain couples TRBV2 to TRBJ1-5, with D possibly matching TRBD1 (6 bases). V was pared by 6 bases and J by 2 bases, with 20 bases between. Germline V lookup: CDR1 SNHLY, CDR2 FYNNEI. The CDR3 is 17 residues long. CDR3 nucleotide sequence: TGTGCCAGCAGCGGACAGCCTGGGACGAAGGGCAATCAGCCCCAGCATTTT. This translates into CASSGQPGTKGNQPQHF.

The CDR3 is CASSLIALAYNSPLHF. The CDR3 bases are TGTGCCAGCAGCTTGATAGCGCTAGCCTATAATTCACCCCTCCACTTT. The chain is built from TRBV5-8 and TRBJ1-6; D ambiguous. The CDR3 has 16 amino acids. Germline assignment: CDR1 SGHTS and CDR2 YDEGEE. Trimming stripped 1 base from V and 2 bases from J, with 10 bases between.

This chain links TRBV28 with TRBJ2-2; TRBD2 agrees at 9 bases. Germline loops: CDR1 MDHEN, CDR2 SYDVKM. The CDR3 has 17 residues. J gave up 3 bases and V 2 bases, and 7 bases lay outside the gene matches. The CDR3 sequence is CASSLPGLAGYTGELFF. The CDR3, as DNA: TGTGCCAGCAGTTTACCTGGGCTAGCGGGATACACCGGGGAGCTGTTTTTT.

Remarks on this clone: A junction end diverges from the germline sequence, so it may reflect a read error. The CDR3: CASSSSTSGGPGLNEQFF. DNA of the CDR3: TGTGCTAGCAGCTCAAGTACTAGCGGGGGGCCGGGGTTAAATGAGCAGTTCTTC. This sequence joins TRBV7-7 and TRBJ2-1, with 12 bases matching TRBD2. CDR1 is SSHAT and CDR2 is FNYEAQ in the germline V gene (reference sequence). The CDR3 totals 18 residues.

The V call is TRBV18, the J call TRBJ1-1; 9 bases are shared with TRBD1. The CDR3 runs to 14 residues. Losses at the gene ends were 7 bases for V and 4 bases for J; bases not matched to a gene: 7. CDR1 is KGHSH and CDR2 is LQKENI in the germline V gene. CDR3 sequence (DNA): TGTGCCAGCTACGAACAGGGGGCTAGCACTGAAGCTTTCTTT. This translates into CASYEQGASTEAFF.

The chain is built from TRBV18 and TRBJ2-3; the match to TRBD1 covers 9 bases. This CDR3 has 15 residues. V was pared by 6 bases and J by 5 bases, with 9 bases of the junction left unmatched. CDR1 and CDR2 from the germline V gene are KGHSH and LQKENI. CDR3 loop: CASSRTGGFGDTQYF. CDR3 bases: TGTGCCAGCTCCCGTACAGGGGGCTTTGGAGATACGCAGTATTTT. Supplemented by reference TRBV18 and TRBJ2-3, the full variable domain reads NAGVMQNPRHLVRRRGQEARLRCSPMKGHSHVYWYRQLPEEGLKFMVYLQKENIIDESGMPKERFSAEFPKEGPSILRIQQVVRGDSAAYFCASSRTGGFGDTQYFGPGTRLTVL.

The rearrangement joins TRBV29-1 to TRBJ1-1; D remains unclear. Germline CDR1 and CDR2: SQVTM and ANQGSEA. The ends were cut back, 0 bases at V and 1 base at J, with 9 bases in the middle. CDR3 length: 14 amino acids. The CDR3 is CSVEDRRGNTEAFF. CDR3 nucleotide sequence: TGCAGCGTTGAAGATAGGCGAGGGAACACTGAAGCTTTCTTT. The variable domain in full, with the rest retrieved from reference TRBV29-1 and TRBJ1-1, is SAVISQKPSRDICQRGTSLTIQCQVDSQVTMMFWYRQQPGQSLTLIATANQGSEATYESGFVIDKFPISRPNLTFSTLTVSNMSPEDSSIYLCSVEDRRGNTEAFFGQGTRLTVV.

The chain combines TRBV9 with TRBJ2-5; maybe TRBD1 (6 bases). The CDR3 extends over 15 amino acids. Germline CDR1 reads SGDLS; CDR2 reads YYNGEE. The ends were cut back, 3 bases at V and 5 bases at J, with 17 bases in the middle. The CDR3 region has the DNA TGTGCCAGCAGCGCCGTGGGGGCAGAAGGTGAGACCCAGTACTTC. Translating gives CASSAVGAEGETQYF.

J is TRBJ2-7 and V is TRBV2; 11 positions match TRBD1. The germline V gene has CDR1 SNHLY and CDR2 FYNNEI. V lost 10 bases, J lost 4 bases, and 9 bases stayed unmatched. There are 14 residues in the CDR3. In DNA, the CDR3 is TGTGCCACCTCTGGGACAGGGGGTAGGTACGAGCAGTACTTC. Amino acid sequence: CATSGTGGRYEQYF.

The chain joins TRBV18 to TRBJ2-7; a possible D gene is TRBD2 (5 bases). Per germline, CDR1 KGHSH and CDR2 LQKENI. This CDR3 contains 14 residues. V was shortened by 3 bases and J by 5 bases, with 14 bases between the two germline ends. In DNA, the CDR3 is TGTGCCAGCTCACCTCCCACTAGTGGGGACGAGCAGTACTTC. Protein sequence: CASSPPTSGDEQYF.

The chain combines TRBV29-1 with TRBJ2-7; a weak D match, TRBD2 (5 bases). The V gene lost 6 bases and the J gene lost 6 bases, with 21 bases spanning the gap. This CDR3 has 14 amino acids. In germline, CDR1 is SQVTM, CDR2 ANQGSEA. CDR3 in amino acids: CSVGSERVKSEQYF. CDR3 nucleotide sequence: TGCAGCGTGGGTTCAGAGAGGGTAAAGAGCGAGCAGTACTTC.

The gene calls are TRBV2 and TRBJ2-2, with D maybe TRBD2 (6 bases). CDR1 and CDR2 (germline): SNHLY, FYNNEI. Trimming shortened V by 5 bases and J by 4 bases, and 11 bases separated the two germline ends. CDR3 length equals 14 residues. This chain's CDR3 is CASSKDYLTGELFF. The CDR3 DNA reads as TGTGCCAGCAGTAAGGACTACCTCACCGGGGAGCTGTTTTTT.

The chain joins TRBV19 to TRBJ2-7; D ambiguous. Germline V gene lookup returns CDR1 LNHDA and CDR2 SQIVND (reference sequence). V lost 6 bases and J lost 3, with 9 bases in between. This CDR3 region has 12 residues. CDR3 sequence reads: CASSGADYEQYF. The CDR3 coding sequence is TGTGCCAGTAGCGGAGCTGACTACGAGCAGTACTTC.

The chain combines TRBV10-2 with TRBJ2-7, with 8 positions matching TRBD2. V trimming: 3 bases; J trimming: 5 bases; junction bases outside the gene matches: 6. Per germline, CDR1 WSHSY and CDR2 SAAADI. The CDR3 consists of 14 residues. CDR3 loop: CASSERGLDDEQYF. The CDR3 DNA is TGCGCCAGCAGTGAAAGGGGACTAGACGACGAGCAGTACTTC.

With respect to this clone: Sequence at one end of the junction differs from germline and may be a read error. This chain uses TRBV5-1 with TRBJ2-5; TRBD2 aligns across 9 bases. The CDR3 length is 16 residues. From germline, CDR1 is SGHRS and CDR2 YFSETQ. In nucleotides, the CDR3 is TGCGCCAGCAGCTTCTGGGGAGCGGGGGGACAAGAGAACCAGTACTTC. It codes for CASSFWGAGGQENQYF.

V is TRBV7-9 and J is TRBJ2-5, with 7 nucleotides matching TRBD2. The length of the CDR3 is 13 residues. Trimming removed 7 bases from V and 5 bases from J; junction bases left unmatched: 7. CDR1 SEHNR and CDR2 FQNEAQ come from the germline V gene (reference sequence). CDR3 sequence: CASTGLGGETQYF. Written as DNA, the CDR3 is TGTGCCAGCACCGGGTTGGGAGGGGAGACCCAGTACTTC.

The V and J genes are TRBV9 and TRBJ2-1; 12 nucleotides align to TRBD2. With V trimmed by 4 bases and J by 2 bases, 4 bases remained unmatched. Looked up from germline, CDR1 is SGDLS and CDR2 is YYNGEE. This CDR3 has 16 residues. CDR3 protein: CASSPRLAGAYNEQFF. CDR3 DNA: TGTGCCAGCAGCCCCCGACTAGCGGGGGCCTACAATGAGCAGTTCTTC.

V gene TRBV6-1 combines with J gene TRBJ1-1; 8 positions agree with TRBD1. Looked up from germline, CDR1 is MNHNS and CDR2 is SASEGT. This CDR3 is 14 amino acids long. The V and J ends lost 6 bases and 4 bases, in that order; junction bases with no gene match: 7. CDR3 in DNA: TGTGCCAGCAGCAGACAGGGGACGGGCACTGAAGCTTTCTTT. It encodes CASSRQGTGTEAFF.

The chain uses TRBV10-1 and TRBJ1-3; no reliable D call. Germline V gene sequence: CDR1 WNHNN, CDR2 SYGVQD (reference sequence). The CDR3 length is 15 residues. Trimming took 3 bases from V and 0 from J, leaving 9 bases between them. CDR3: CASSDPSYSGNTIYF. In DNA, the CDR3 is TGCGCCAGCAGTGACCCATCCTACTCTGGAAACACCATATATTTT.

As regards this clone: The sample holds other DNA sequences that translate to the same CDR3. This chain uses TRBV6-5 with TRBJ1-1, with 8 bases matching TRBD1. CDR1 and CDR2 (germline): MNHEY, SVGAGI. J was trimmed by 1 base and V by 2 bases; bases with no gene match: 0. The CDR3 totals 14 residues. CDR3 amino acids: CASSYDRGNTEAFF. In DNA, the CDR3 is TGTGCCAGCAGTTACGACAGGGGGAACACTGAAGCTTTCTTT.

The chain has TRBV4-3 and TRBJ1-6, with 9 bases aligning to TRBD1. CDR1 is LGHNA, CDR2 YSLEER, per germline. V was clipped by 4 bases and J by 4 bases; unmatched bases: 5. The CDR3 consists of 16 residues. The CDR3 spells CASSLDRGGYNSPLHF. For the CDR3, the DNA is TGCGCCAGCAGCCTTGACAGGGGGGGATATAATTCACCCCTCCACTTT.

The chain uses TRBV11-2 and TRBJ1-5, with D possibly being TRBD1 (6 bases). V lost 5 bases, J lost 0 bases, and 11 bases lay in between. The CDR3 consists of 15 residues. Germline V gene lookup returns CDR1 SGHAT and CDR2 FQNNGV. CDR3 residues: CASSPGANSNQPQHF. CDR3 sequence (DNA): TGTGCCAGCAGCCCAGGGGCTAATAGCAATCAGCCCCAGCATTTT. The full variable domain, with the rest looked up from reference TRBV11-2 and TRBJ1-5, is EAGVAQSPRYKIIEKRQSVAFWCNPISGHATLYWYQQILGQGPKLLIQFQNNGVVDDSQLPKDRFSAERLKGVDSTLKIQPAKLEDSAVYLCASSPGANSNQPQHFGDGTRLSIL.

V and J are TRBV9 and TRBJ2-7, with D possibly matching TRBD2 (6 bases). Germline-derived CDR1 and CDR2 are SGDLS and YYNGEE. The CDR3 runs 15 residues. With 4 bases removed from V and 3 bases from J, the gap between germline ends came to 17 bases. The CDR3 loop is CASSSGTEPYYEQYF. The CDR3 DNA reads TGTGCCAGCAGCTCTGGGACTGAGCCATACTACGAGCAGTACTTC. The full variable domain, its missing parts supplied by reference TRBV9 and TRBJ2-7, is DSGVTQTPKHLITATGQRVTLRCSPRSGDLSVYWYQQSLDQGLQFLIQYYNGEERAKGNILERFSAQQFPDLHSELNLSSLELGDSALYFCASSSGTEPYYEQYFGPGTRLTVT.

The CDR3 bases are TGCGCCAGCAGATTCGGGAGCGGGGAGCTGTTTTTT. Encoded protein: CASRFGSGELFF. V is TRBV10-1 and J is TRBJ2-2, with a tentative D call TRBD2 (6 bases). V gave up 6 bases and J gave up 7 bases, with 9 bases separating them. Germline loops: CDR1 WNHNN, CDR2 SYGVQD (reference sequence). The CDR3 covers 12 residues.

V usage is TRBV29-1 and J usage is TRBJ1-1; D gene uncertain. V lost 4 bases, J lost 5 bases, and 14 bases lay in between. In germline, CDR1 is SQVTM, CDR2 ANQGSEA. The CDR3 is 13 residues long. The CDR3 here is CSVATWEATEAFF. DNA of the CDR3: TGCAGCGTTGCGACGTGGGAGGCGACTGAAGCTTTCTTT.

V usage is TRBV6-5 and J usage is TRBJ2-5, with a possible D match to TRBD2 (5 bases). CDR1 MNHEY and CDR2 SVGAGI come from the germline V gene. V shed 2 bases and J shed 5 bases, with 18 bases lying between them. CDR3 length equals 16 residues. CDR3 residues: CASSYVWSTTGETQYF. In nucleotides, the CDR3 is TGTGCCAGCAGTTACGTATGGTCTACGACGGGGGAGACCCAGTACTTC.

This chain connects TRBV9 to TRBJ2-6; maybe TRBD1 (5 bases). This CDR3 has 17 residues. Between the trimmed V and J ends, which lost 1 base and 0 bases, there was a span of 11 bases. CDR1 is SGDLS, CDR2 YYNGEE, per germline. The CDR3 here is CASSVFQGISGANVLTF. The CDR3 nucleotides read TGTGCCAGCAGCGTATTCCAGGGAATCTCTGGGGCCAACGTCCTGACTTTC.

The chain joins TRBV7-6 to TRBJ2-7; D is ambiguous. The length of the CDR3 is 12 residues. Between the trimmed V and J ends, which lost 1 base and 4 bases, there was a span of 5 bases. Germline V gene lookup returns CDR1 SGHVS and CDR2 FNYEAQ. CDR3 loop: CASSLDAYEQYF. The CDR3 DNA reads as TGTGCCAGCAGCTTAGACGCGTACGAGCAGTACTTC.